The 3 T cell receptor beta chains given below trace back to one sample, sequenced in a study of cytotoxic CD8 clonotypes in ibrutinib-treated CLL. Libraries were prepared by immunoSEQ multiplex PCR; TCRdb keeps only in-frame clonotypes and omits some of them. The sample comprises some 120,000 clones, 80% to 85% of which are singletons, and 2.5% to 3.5% rests with the top ten. The sequenced sample was PBMCs, obtained after 24 months of ibrutinib treatment. The receptor source for this set is a human donor with chronic lymphocytic leukemia.

A few counts support this clone. The chain links TRBV5-6 to TRBJ2-5; D may match TRBD1 or TRBD2 (6 bases each). The CDR3 spans 18 residues. V lost 4 bases, J lost 4 bases, and 26 bases lay in between. The germline V gene encodes CDR1 SGHDT and CDR2 YYEEEE. The CDR3 here is CASSPSYGGPNRVETQYF. The CDR3 DNA reads TGTGCCAGCAGCCCGTCGTACGGGGGCCCAAACCGCGTAGAGACCCAGTACTTC.

The genes are TRBV27 and TRBJ2-1; tentatively, D is TRBD1 or TRBD2 (6 bases each). V dropped 5 bases and J dropped 4 bases, with 18 bases sitting between them. The germline gives CDR1 MNHEY, CDR2 SMNVEV (reference sequence). The CDR3 covers 16 residues. The DNA of the CDR3 is TGTGCCAGCAGTCGCACTCTGGGGGGCGCTTACAATGAGCAGTTCTTC. Translated: CASSRTLGGAYNEQFF.

The rearrangement links TRBV5-4 to TRBJ1-1, with 7 nucleotides matching TRBD1. Germline CDR1 SGHNT, CDR2 YYREEE (reference sequence). The CDR3 has 15 residues. V gave up 0 bases and J gave up 5 bases; unmatched junction bases: 7. The chain's CDR3 is CASSLVQGSLTEAFF. CDR3 sequence (DNA): TGTGCCAGCAGCTTGGTACAGGGGTCATTGACTGAAGCTTTCTTT.